Listed below are T cell receptor beta chains from one sample, sequenced in a study of long-term antiretroviral therapy in people with HIV. The method was immunoSEQ multiplex PCR; TCRdb's version includes in-frame clones alone and lacks a portion of them. Here the sample spans more than 30,000 clones, roughly 80% being singletons. Here the sequenced sample was unsorted PBMCs, taken 0.4 years before starting antiretroviral therapy. All receptors come from a man between 18 and 35 years old with HIV. CDR3s include the opening cysteine and the closing phenylalanine or tryptophan. D genes are given only for firm matches. Some rows mark clone size as missing; the rest say once, few, many or name a class of expanded clone.

clone_size d_call j_call v_call cdr3_nt cdr3_aa
. TRBD2 TRBJ2-1 TRBV4-3 TGCGCCAGCAGCCAAGATTGGGAGGGCAATGAGCAGTTCTTC CASSQDWEGNEQFF
once TRBD2 TRBJ2-1 TRBV19 TGTGCCAGTAGTATAGTTCGGGCTAGCGGGAGTTACTATGAGCAGTTCTTC CASSIVRASGSYYEQFF
few . TRBJ1-2 TRBV19 TGTGCCAGTAACGGTCGGACAGACAACTATGGCTACACCTTC CASNGRTDNYGYTF
. TRBD2 TRBJ2-3 TRBV5-1 TGCGCCACCAGCGGACTAGCGGGGGACTCGGATACGCAGTATTTT CATSGLAGDSDTQYF
. TRBD1 TRBJ2-1 TRBV7-9 TGTGCCAGCGTCCGGGACAGACTGAGCTCCTACAATGAGCAGTTCTTC CASVRDRLSSYNEQFF
. . TRBJ1-3 TRBV9 TGTGCCAGCAGCGTCACTGGGGTTCGTGGGAACACCATATATTTT CASSVTGVRGNTIYF
once . TRBJ1-1 TRBV14 TGTGCCAGCAGCCAAGAAGTCAGGTTGAACACTGAAGCTTTCTTT CASSQEVRLNTEAFF
. . TRBJ2-2 TRBV5-1 TGCGCCAGCAGCTTGGACACTAACACCGGGGAGCTGTTTTTT CASSLDTNTGELFF
few . TRBJ2-7 TRBV9 TGTGCCAGCAGCGTAGACGCGATAGGGGTTCTCGAGCAGTACTTC CASSVDAIGVLEQYF
. . TRBJ2-3 TRBV5-4 TGTGCCAGCAGCTTGGGTCTGCAGGGACCAGATACGCAGTATTTT CASSLGLQGPDTQYF
. TRBD1 TRBJ1-1 TRBV19 TGTGCCAGTAGTACGGGACAGCATTCGAACACTGAAGCTTTCTTT CASSTGQHSNTEAFF
. . TRBJ2-7 TRBV29-1 TGCAGCGTTGTTTATTTGGACCCCTCCTCGGTGGCGGGGAGCGAGCAGTACTTC CSVVYLDPSSVAGSEQYF
. . TRBJ2-7 TRBV28 TGTGCCAGCGGCCGGTTTCGGGGGATGAACGAGCAGTACTTC CASGRFRGMNEQYF
few . TRBJ2-7 TRBV10-1 TGCGCCAGCAGTGAGTGGCGATTCTCCTACGAGCAGTACTTC CASSEWRFSYEQYF
. . TRBJ2-5 TRBV4-1 TGCGCCAGCAGCCAAGTAGGGGGTTTCCAAGAGACCCAGTACTTC CASSQVGGFQETQYF
once . TRBJ1-4 TRBV7-9 TGTGCCAGCAGCCCAAAGGGGGCAACTAATGAAAAACTGTTTTTT CASSPKGATNEKLFF
. TRBD2 TRBJ2-6 TRBV7-9 TGTGCCAGCAGCCTCCCGGGGGGTGTCGGGGCCAACGTCCTGACTTTC CASSLPGGVGANVLTF
. TRBD1 TRBJ1-1 TRBV10-3 TGTGCCATCAGTGACCCCCCCAACAGGGGTAGGACTGAAGCTTTCTTT CAISDPPNRGRTEAFF
. TRBD2 TRBJ2-3 TRBV10-2 TGCGCCAGCAGGACCGGGACTAGCGGGAGGGATACGCAGTATTTT CASRTGTSGRDTQYF
once . TRBJ2-1 TRBV7-8 TGTGCCAGCAGCTGGGGACCCAATGAGCAGTTCTTC CASSWGPNEQFF
few TRBD1 TRBJ2-7 TRBV5-4 TGTGCCAGCAGCGAGGACAGGGCCCACGAGCAGTACTTC CASSEDRAHEQYF
. TRBD1 TRBJ2-3 TRBV9 TGTGCCAGCAGCGAGACAGGGGGGTTCAATACGCAGTATTTT CASSETGGFNTQYF
. TRBD1 TRBJ2-7 TRBV2 TGTGCCAGCAGTGACCCGGGACAGGGAAGCTCCTACGAGCAGTACTTC CASSDPGQGSSYEQYF
. . TRBJ2-1 TRBV19 TGTGCCAGTAGTATTGGGACGGAGCAGTTCTTC CASSIGTEQFF
. . TRBJ1-1 TRBV19 TGTGCCAGTAGTATAGGTGGAATAGGGGGGGGTTTATTTGGTGAAGCTTTCTTT CASSIGGIGGGLFGEAFF
. TRBD2 TRBJ2-3 TRBV5-6 TGTGCCAGCAGCTGGGGACTAGCGGGAGTGGATACGCAGTATTTT CASSWGLAGVDTQYF
. . TRBJ1-4 TRBV5-6 TGTGCCAGCAGCTTAAGACAGGCGGGTAAAAATGTATTTTTT CASSLRQAGKNVFF
few . TRBJ2-1 TRBV11-2 TGTGCCACTCGGGGCGGATACAATGAGCAGTTCTTC CATRGGYNEQFF
once . TRBJ2-1 TRBV19 TGTGCCAGTAGTATCCCCGGTAACAATGAGCAGTTCTTC CASSIPGNNEQFF
. . TRBJ2-1 TRBV28 TGTGCCAGCAGTCTTGGGCTAGCCACCAACAATGAGCAGTTCTTC CASSLGLATNNEQFF
. . TRBJ2-7 TRBV27 TGTGCCAGCAGTTCCGGGGTTGTACCCTTGGGCGAGCAGTACTTC CASSSGVVPLGEQYF
once . TRBJ2-3 TRBV5-1 TGCGCCAGCAGCGCGTTTATGGCTAGCACAGATACGCAGTATTTT CASSAFMASTDTQYF
. . TRBJ1-5 TRBV5-6 TGTGCCAGCAGCTTAGGGCCCTTTCAGCCCCAGCATTTT CASSLGPFQPQHF
. . TRBJ1-6 TRBV18 TGTGCCAGCTCACCAAAGCCCCGGGATCTGAATTCACCCCTCCACTTT CASSPKPRDLNSPLHF
. TRBD1 TRBJ1-1 TRBV6-5 TGTGCCAGCAGTTACTTTACAGGGGACACTGAAGCTTTCTTT CASSYFTGDTEAFF
. TRBD1 TRBJ1-3 TRBV28 TGTGCCAGCAGTTGGGCAGGGGGCGCCGGGGACACCATATATTTT CASSWAGGAGDTIYF
. TRBD2 TRBJ2-2 TRBV9 TGTGCCAGCAGGGGGGGGGTTGCGAACACCGGGGAGCTGTTTTTT CASRGGVANTGELFF
. TRBD1 TRBJ1-2 TRBV5-4 TGTGCCAGCAGCTTGGCCCAGGGGGGTGGCTATGGCTACACCTTC CASSLAQGGGYGYTF
. . TRBJ2-3 TRBV29-1 TGCAGCGTTGAGGGGCAGGGGTACACAGATACGCAGTATTTT CSVEGQGYTDTQYF
. TRBD1 TRBJ2-7 TRBV4-1 TGCGCCAGCAGCCAAGAAGGACAGGGATCCTCCGAGCAGTACTTC CASSQEGQGSSEQYF
. . TRBJ2-7 TRBV6-1 TGTGCCAGCAGTGAAGCGAGCACATCCTACTACGAGCAGTACTTC CASSEASTSYYEQYF
. . TRBJ1-1 TRBV5-5 TGTGCCAGCAGCTTCAGGGACATGGACACTGAAGCTTTCTTT CASSFRDMDTEAFF
. TRBD2 TRBJ2-1 TRBV4-1 TGCGCCAGCAGCCAAGCTACTAGCGGGGAGCAGTTCTTC CASSQATSGEQFF
. TRBD1 TRBJ2-1 TRBV6-1 TGTGCCAGCAGTGGGACAGGGCTACCCATATACAATGAGCAGTTCTTC CASSGTGLPIYNEQFF
. TRBD2 TRBJ2-5 TRBV2 TGTGCCAGCAGTGAGACTAGCGGTCCGACCCAGTACTTC CASSETSGPTQYF
few . TRBJ1-5 TRBV10-3 TGTGCCATCAGTGTCGTCGAGGGCAGTCGCGAGCCCCAGCATTTT CAISVVEGSREPQHF
few . TRBJ2-7 TRBV27 TGTGCCAGCAGTTTAAGGCAGTTCTACGAGCAGTACTTC CASSLRQFYEQYF
. TRBD1 TRBJ1-4 TRBV5-5 TGTGCCAGCAGCTTCACCGGGACAGGGGGTGAAAAACTGTTTTTT CASSFTGTGGEKLFF
. . TRBJ1-4 TRBV6-1 TGTGCCAGCAGTACTAGAGACGGTGAAAAACTGTTTTTT CASSTRDGEKLFF
. . TRBJ1-1 TRBV28 TGTGCCACAAAGGGGGGTGATACTGAAGCTTTCTTT CATKGGDTEAFF